A selection of T cell receptor beta chains follows, all from one sample in a study of blood T cell repertoires in COVID-19. Clones were read by immunoSEQ multiplex PCR, and TCRdb kept only the in-frame ones, dropping some. The repertoire includes 200,000 to 250,000 clones, approximately 87% of them detected once, and about 2% sits in the top ten. The material sequenced was peripheral blood. These receptors all come from a woman in her 50s with acute or convalescent COVID-19. Each CDR3 is given without its conserved first and last residue. Fields, in order: V gene, CDR3 protein.

TRBV5-1 ASKGYVNTEAF
TRBV27 ASSLSLTAGNEKLF
TRBV6-5 ASSYSYQINYGYT
TRBV7-2 ASSLEGNTGELF
TRBV27 ASSLSPSGGVWELF
TRBV4-3 ASSQDSYQPQH
TRBV29-1 SGVTSSSYEQY
TRBV30 AWGDGRREQY
TRBV7-3 ASSLTLVTEAF
TRBV29-1 SVDGGSDEQF
TRBV7-9 ASSYSGYYEQY
TRBV19 ATSARLLSGNTIY
TRBV6-6 ASSYSTQGIAYT
TRBV10-3 AINVGDRGYNEQF
TRBV6-5 ASSSGQGNTGELF
TRBV19 ASSVRGLEDTQY
TRBV18 ASSPPSNQPQH
TRBV11-2 ASRAGPAQY
TRBV6-2/TRBV6-3 ASSYSPPRADTQY
TRBV13 ASSLREKGFYGYT
TRBV7-6 GAGDTDTQY
TRBV2 ASSQQGVNYGYT
TRBV13 ASSLGSRGGNSPLH
TRBV6-6 ASSKEGSNQPQH
TRBV19 ASSISGAPSNQPQH
TRBV3-1/TRBV3-2 ASSQGPRIGTGRISPLH
TRBV4-1 ASSQVAGRDSYEQY
TRBV9 ASSVVGEWAETQY
TRBV19 ASSLGTAEKLF
TRBV10-3 AITGEAGELF
TRBV19 ASRVTGWMDTEAF
TRBV11-3 ASSPRGGGFGEQY
TRBV19 ASSPPDIYEQY
TRBV9 ASSVTTGQGILEQF
TRBV7-2 ASSQGLGKGNEQF
TRBV7-3 ASSLTDQGWSPLH
TRBV28 ASSPTGLTLH
TRBV29-1 SVGQTPYEQY
TRBV30 AWKPGLHAAGTQY
TRBV5-4 ASRSLAGVGNEQF
TRBV5-6 ASSSGLIRETQY
TRBV19 ASSITGHSNQPQH
TRBV5-1 ASSTGQGGYTEAF
TRBV6-5 ASSWGPNYGYT
TRBV29-1 SVGDINYGYT
TRBV5-1 ASSLAPSTGANQPQH
TRBV18 ASSLRQGANEQF
TRBV20-1 SASRHGAESYT
TRBV7-2 ASSFGSGGPSDTQY
TRBV7-3 ASSPGTGTQY